The entry below gives a single T cell receptor (beta chain) sequence along with its context. This clonotype was picked up many times. The antigen it recognizes is unknown. No base qualities exist here, and no much larger clone lies one base off it. This sample stems from a study of CD8 T cells in ankylosing spondylitis (dated by TCRdb to 2015 to 2018). For the wider study: T cell receptor beta repertoires were profiled in healthy donors and ankylosing spondylitis patients so that disease-linked TCR variants could be found. The whole study cohort included about a hundred healthy donors and under 30 ankylosing spondylitis patients. Peripheral blood samples were taken, and synovial fluid was additionally collected from ankylosing spondylitis patients. Results and caveats for the whole study, not just this receptor: Some TCR beta motif variants had previously been reported in synovial fluid and blood of reactive arthritis patients, which suggested common disease-initiation mechanisms. Blood from ankylosing spondylitis patients appeared to be characterized by a TCR beta motif composed of about eight highly homologous amino acid variants. The disease-linked clones had a CD8+ phenotype and were found at relatively low frequencies in peripheral blood. The disease-linked clones were reported to be significantly enriched in matched synovial fluid samples from ankylosing spondylitis patients.

The V end loses 3 bases and the J end loses 5 bases, and a stretch of 7 bases separates them. From cysteine to phenylalanine, the CDR3 is 12 amino acids long. Only CDR3 DNA is held: 36 bases, read in frame from base 1. The germline V gene yields KGHSH for CDR1 and LQKENI for CDR2. Sequencer: Illumina HiSeq 2500. Quantitative 5'-RACE with molecular barcodes was used to prepare TCR beta libraries. As for the original processing: A new computational method, built on a probabilistic model of VDJ rearrangement, was used to identify disease-linked TCR variants. TCRdb handled the public reads itself, with Q25 trimming in fastp and clone calling in MiXCR, and kept productive beta chains. Rows matching on CDR3 protein sequence are summarized as one entry with the most common DNA and genes. These V and J calls derive from TCRdb rather than the authors' analysis. A total of about 130,000 distinct CDR3 sequences appear in this sample, roughly 10% of them only once. Roughly 4.3% of the sample lies in the top ten.

Specimen: blood, either unsorted or a sorted T cell fraction (not recorded which). The rearranged chain carries TRBV18 and TRBJ1-1; the D gene is possibly TRBD1, with 5 bases matching. This sequence originates from a female donor with ankylosing spondylitis or in good health (not recorded which). The CDR3 is CASSPGETEAFF. The DNA sequence is TGTGCCAGCTCACCGGGGGAGACTGAAGCTTTCTTT.